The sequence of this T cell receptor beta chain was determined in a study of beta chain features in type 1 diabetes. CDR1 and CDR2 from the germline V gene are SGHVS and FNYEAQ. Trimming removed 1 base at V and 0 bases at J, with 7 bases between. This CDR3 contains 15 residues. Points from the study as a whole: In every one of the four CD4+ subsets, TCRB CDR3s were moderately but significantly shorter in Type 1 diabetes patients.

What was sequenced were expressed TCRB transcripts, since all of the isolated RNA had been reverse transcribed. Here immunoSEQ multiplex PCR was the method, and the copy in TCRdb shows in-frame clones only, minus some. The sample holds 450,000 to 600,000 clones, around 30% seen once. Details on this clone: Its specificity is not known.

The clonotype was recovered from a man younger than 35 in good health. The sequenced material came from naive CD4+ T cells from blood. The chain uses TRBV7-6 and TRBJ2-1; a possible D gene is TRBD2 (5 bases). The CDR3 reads CASSLGSGSYNEQFF. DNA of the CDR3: TGTGCCAGCAGCTTAGGCAGCGGCTCCTACAATGAGCAGTTCTTC.